Detailed here is one T cell receptor (beta chain). This entry comes from a study of lymphopenia after photon versus proton radiotherapy. Measured with immunoSEQ multiplex PCR; TCRdb has only the in-frame clones, and not every one. The repertoire holds roughly 25,000 clones, with approximately 86% as singletons. Germline CDR1 SGHNT, CDR2 YENEEA. The CDR3 has 15 amino acids. Trimming took 5 bases from V and 1 from J, leaving 11 bases between them. This receptor was identified in a man in his fifties or sixties with gastric cancer. Source: peripheral blood, taken from a patient treated with photon-based radiotherapy. The J gene is TRBJ2-2, the V gene TRBV11-3; possibly TRBD2 for D (5 bases). The CDR3 bases are TGTGCCAGCAGCCCCCGGGCGGGGAACACCGGGGAGCTGTTTTTT. Translated, it gives CASSPRAGNTGELFF.